The clone carrying this T cell receptor (beta chain) appeared once. No antigen is known for it. This record comes from a study of cytotoxic CD8 clonotypes in ibrutinib-treated CLL. Study-wide context: The patient breakdown showed 11 relapsed/refractory and about 16 treatment-naive cases, with fewer than 18 IGHV unmutated. Partial response was seen in approximately 25 patients and complete response in 2; after median 68 months, approximately 14 stayed remitted, around 12 progressed.

Cryopreserved PBMCs yielded approximately 2.2 micrograms of genomic DNA for TCR beta libraries. Data came from immunoSEQ multiplex PCR; TCRdb stores just in-frame clones and leaves some out. Among approximately 130,000 clones, roughly 80% were seen once, and the ten largest hold about 3.5%. Study observations and caveats: Samples from sustained-remission and progressing patients were taken at different times.

With 4 bases removed from V and 3 bases from J, the gap between germline ends came to 7 bases. Looked up from germline, CDR1 is MNHNS and CDR2 is SASEGT. CDR3 length: 12 residues. This chain joins TRBV6-1 and TRBJ2-7; the D gene is possibly TRBD2 (5 bases). This specimen consisted of PBMCs, obtained after 24 months of ibrutinib treatment. The TCR comes from a human donor with chronic lymphocytic leukemia. CDR3 residues: CASSAEGYEQYF. The CDR3 coding sequence is TGTGCCAGCAGTGCTGAGGGCTACGAGCAGTACTTC.